A single sample gave rise to the 31 T cell receptor beta chains below, sequenced in a study of blood T cell repertoires in COVID-19 (dated by TCRdb to the early 2020s). The library was built by means of the immunoSEQ multiplex PCR assay. TCRdb mirrors the immuneACCESS table, restricted to in-frame sequences. Some clones are absent from its copies; in checked studies, under half trace to an unresolved V gene, and the reason for the others is unknown. The sample contains 150,000 to 200,000 clones, roughly 90% of them found a single time. The ten biggest clones cover 2.5% to 3.5% of the sample. The sample taken for sequencing was peripheral blood. The receptors shown here come from a man in his 60s with acute or convalescent COVID-19.

This clone showed up just once. The gene calls are TRBV19 and TRBJ1-2; TRBD1 aligns across 11 bases. With 3 bases clipped from V and 8 bases from J, the junction kept 5 bases outside the gene matches. Germline CDR1 LNHDA, CDR2 SQIVND (reference sequence). CDR3 length equals 14 residues. CDR3 DNA sequence: TGTGCCAGTAGTATTGAAAGGACAGGGGGCGGCTACACCTTC. Protein product: CASSIERTGGGYTF.

This clone was counted a single time. The genes are TRBV27 and TRBJ2-1, with 7 positions matching TRBD1. The V gene end was trimmed by 2 bases and the J gene end by 12 bases; junction bases not matched to a gene: 4. The V gene's germline CDR1 is MNHEY and CDR2 SMNVEV (reference sequence). The CDR3 extends over 12 amino acids. The CDR3 loop reads CASSLGTVGQFF. DNA of the CDR3: TGTGCCAGCAGTTTAGGGACAGTCGGGCAGTTCTTC.

Points on this clone: Germline and junction disagree at one end, which may indicate a read error. In DNA form, the CDR3 reads TGTGCCAGCTGGACAGGGATAAGCTCTGGGACCAACGTCCTGACTTTC. Translated, it gives CASWTGISSGTNVLTF. The rearrangement joins TRBV19 to TRBJ2-6, with 8 nucleotides matching TRBD1. This CDR3 is built from 16 residues. The V gene's germline CDR1 is LNHDA and CDR2 SQIVND (reference sequence).

The chain recombines TRBV5-1 with TRBJ1-4; no reliable D call. Germline-derived CDR1 and CDR2 are SGHRS and YFSETQ. This CDR3 is built from 13 residues. V dropped 4 bases and J dropped 12 bases, with 16 bases sitting between them. CDR3 in amino acids: CASSTLAGEELFF. The CDR3 DNA follows: TGCGCCAGCAGCACTCTCGCCGGGGAGGAACTGTTTTTT.

The chain couples TRBV7-2 to TRBJ1-1; 9 nucleotides agree with TRBD1. The CDR3 spans 17 residues. Germline V lookup: CDR1 SGHTA, CDR2 FQGNSA. The V segment lost 1 base and the J segment 0 bases; nucleotides outside the gene matches: 6. The CDR3 protein is CASSLGGTGLLNTEAFF. The CDR3 DNA reads as TGTGCCAGCAGCTTAGGTGGGACAGGGTTACTGAACACTGAAGCTTTCTTT.

The chain employs TRBV29-1 and TRBJ2-7, with D uncertain. The CDR3 contains 12 residues. Germline CDR1 reads SQVTM; CDR2 reads ANQGSEA. The V end lost 0 bases, the J end lost 4 bases, and 7 bases lay between the germline ends. Written as DNA, the CDR3 is TGCAGCGTTGAAGATCACTGGTACGAGCAGTACTTC. This codes for CSVEDHWYEQYF.

This clone was observed a few times. V gene TRBV10-2 combines with J gene TRBJ2-3; TRBD2 matches at 8 bases. With 6 bases clipped from V and 8 bases from J, the junction kept 1 base outside the gene matches. The CDR3 totals 11 residues. Germline V gene data show CDR1 as WSHSY and CDR2 as SAAADI. The CDR3, as DNA: TGCGCCAGCAGCGGGAGGGGTACGCAGTATTTT. Protein: CASSGRGTQYF.

The chain recombines TRBV5-1 with TRBJ1-2, with 11 nucleotides matching TRBD1. This CDR3 has 14 residues. The V gene end was trimmed by 0 bases and the J gene end by 6 bases; junction bases not matched to a gene: 1. The germline V gene encodes CDR1 SGHRS and CDR2 YFSETQ. The DNA for the CDR3 is TGCGCCAGCAGCTTGGAGGGACAGGGGGATGGCTACACCTTC. It yields the protein CASSLEGQGDGYTF.

The chain has TRBV4-2 and TRBJ1-1, with unresolved D. From germline, CDR1 is LGHNA and CDR2 YNFKEQ. Trimming shortened V by 1 base and J by 1 base, and 10 bases separated the two germline ends. The CDR3 totals 15 residues. The CDR3, as DNA: TGTGCCAGCAGCCAAGTTGGAGAGGGGAACACTGAAGCTTTCTTT. Translation: CASSQVGEGNTEAFF.

V gene TRBV5-1 combines with J gene TRBJ2-7; no clear D gene. The CDR3 extends over 13 amino acids. Trimming removed 0 bases from V and 4 bases from J, with 8 bases in between. Germline V CDR1 and CDR2: SGHRS, YFSETQ. CDR3 residues: CASSLEDGYEQYF. The CDR3 coding sequence is TGCGCCAGCAGCTTGGAAGACGGGTACGAGCAGTACTTC. The full variable domain, with the rest looked up from reference TRBV5-1 and TRBJ2-7, is KAGVTQTPRYLIKTRGQQVTLSCSPISGHRSVSWYQQTPGQGLQFLFEYFSETQRNKGNFPGRFSGRQFSNSRSEMNVSTLELGDSALYLCASSLEDGYEQYFGPGTRLTVT.

The chain recombines TRBV9 with TRBJ1-1; D is unclear. The CDR3 totals 13 residues. Trimming left V 4 bases short and J 5 bases short, with 12 bases between. Germline values: CDR1 SGDLS, CDR2 YYNGEE. The CDR3 loop reads CASSPQAGTEAFF. The CDR3 region has the DNA TGTGCCAGCAGCCCGCAGGCGGGAACTGAAGCTTTCTTT.

This clone came up once. Other DNA sequences in this specimen translate into the identical CDR3. The chain carries TRBV24-1 and TRBJ1-1; 7 nucleotides agree with TRBD1. V dropped 9 bases and J dropped 5; count of bases not matched to a gene: 2. The CDR3 consists of 11 residues. The germline gives CDR1 KGHDR, CDR2 SFDVKD. The CDR3 sequence is CATSRGTEAFF. CDR3 nucleotides: TGTGCCACCTCCAGGGGGACTGAAGCTTTCTTT.

There are a few counts of this clone. Other nucleotide sequences from this sample produce the same CDR3. The rearrangement joins TRBV19 to TRBJ1-5; TRBD1 matches 7 bases. V lost 3 bases and J lost 7; bases outside the gene matches: 3. This CDR3 region has 13 residues. The V gene's germline CDR1 is LNHDA and CDR2 SQIVND (reference sequence). CDR3 nucleotides: TGTGCCAGTAGTATCAGGGGGGAACAGCCCCAGCATTTT. Translation gives CASSIRGEQPQHF.

The chain links TRBV9 to TRBJ2-3; unclear D gene. The CDR3 covers 13 residues. Trimming removed 4 bases from V and 1 base from J, with 7 bases in between. Germline V gene data show CDR1 as SGDLS and CDR2 as YYNGEE. The CDR3 loop reads CASSFSGTDTQYF. The CDR3 DNA is TGTGCCAGCAGCTTCTCAGGCACAGATACGCAGTATTTT.

This chain joins TRBV4-1 and TRBJ2-3, with D hard to call. The germline CDR1 and CDR2 sequences are MGHRA and YSYEKL. V was trimmed by 0 bases and J by 5 bases, leaving 9 bases between them. This CDR3 comprises 14 residues. The CDR3, as DNA: TGCGCCAGCAGCCAAGAGATTAACAGAGATACGCAGTATTTT. Residues: CASSQEINRDTQYF.

This clone appeared a single time. V and J are TRBV5-1 and TRBJ2-1, with 8 positions matching TRBD1. There are 16 residues in the CDR3. V was pared by 5 bases and J by 0 bases, with 7 bases of the junction left unmatched. Germline CDR1 reads SGHRS; CDR2 reads YFSETQ. CDR3 loop: CASSYNTGGSYNEQFF. The CDR3 coding sequence is TGCGCCAGCAGTTACAACACAGGGGGCTCCTACAATGAGCAGTTCTTC.

The chain has TRBV2 and TRBJ2-1, with 12 bases matching TRBD2. The junction had 6 bases not matched to a gene; V was cut back by 5 bases and J by 4 bases. The CDR3 has 16 residues. In germline, CDR1 is SNHLY, CDR2 FYNNEI. The CDR3 DNA sequence: TGTGCCAGCAGTCTAGAGGGGACTAGCGGGTACAATGAGCAGTTCTTC. It codes for CASSLEGTSGYNEQFF.

The V and J genes are TRBV25-1 and TRBJ1-1, with a weak D call TRBD1 (5 bases). Germline V CDR1 and CDR2: MGHDK, SYGVNS. Trimming took 3 bases from V and 1 from J, leaving 9 bases between them. CDR3 size: 14 residues. The CDR3 DNA reads TGTGCCAGCAGTGACAGGGTATCGAACACTGAAGCTTTCTTT. Protein sequence: CASSDRVSNTEAFF.

The chain recombines TRBV13 with TRBJ1-1; possible D gene TRBD1, 6 bases. Germline V gene data show CDR1 as PRHDT and CDR2 as FYEKMQ (reference sequence). The CDR3 length is 21 residues. The germline V and J ends were trimmed by 5 bases and 0 bases, with 31 bases remaining between them. In nucleotides, the CDR3 is TGTGCCAGCAGCCATAGGTGGGGGGGGACAAATGTTAAAACTATGAACACTGAAGCTTTCTTT. Protein sequence: CASSHRWGGTNVKTMNTEAFF.

The chain joins TRBV18 to TRBJ1-4; D remains unclear. Trimming pared 6 bases from V and 0 bases from J, leaving 14 bases between. Germline V gene data show CDR1 as KGHSH and CDR2 as LQKENI. The CDR3 has 16 residues. As DNA, the CDR3 is TGTGCCAGCTCGCCCGTCGGACTTGCAACTAATGAAAAACTGTTTTTT. This codes for CASSPVGLATNEKLFF.

This chain joins TRBV25-1 and TRBJ1-3, with 7 bases identical to TRBD1. V dropped 6 bases and J dropped 7; count of bases not matched to a gene: 12. The germline V gene has CDR1 MGHDK and CDR2 SYGVNS. The CDR3 is made up of 15 amino acids. CDR3 in DNA: TGTGCCAGCAGCCACAGGGGCTGGGGACCGAACACCATATATTTT. Translation gives CASSHRGWGPNTIYF.

J is TRBJ1-5 and V is TRBV4-3; D is uncertain. This CDR3 has 17 amino acids. Trimming took off 1 base at V and 1 base at J, with 14 bases between the two ends. Germline V gives CDR1 LGHNA, CDR2 YSLEER. This CDR3 is CASSQVAGLESNQPQHF. DNA for the CDR3: TGCGCCAGCAGCCAAGTCGCGGGGTTGGAGAGCAATCAGCCCCAGCATTTT.

This chain connects TRBV3-1 (or the pseudogene TRBV3-2) to TRBJ2-7; 8 bases line up with TRBD1. CDR1 LGHDT and CDR2 YNNKEL come from the germline V gene (reference sequence). The CDR3 totals 14 residues. Germline trimming cut 4 bases from V and 3 bases from J; bases unmatched to any gene: 5. The CDR3 bases are TGTGCCAGCAGCCCCGGGACAGGAGACTACGAGCAGTACTTC. Residues: CASSPGTGDYEQYF.

The CDR3 loop reads CASSLARDRGNSPLHF. The CDR3 nucleotides read TGCGCCAGCAGCTTGGCCCGAGACAGGGGGAATTCACCCCTCCACTTT. This chain uses TRBV5-1 with TRBJ1-6; 9 nucleotides agree with TRBD1. There are 16 residues in the CDR3. Losses at the gene ends were 0 bases for V and 7 bases for J; bases not matched to a gene: 5. Germline V gene data show CDR1 as SGHRS and CDR2 as YFSETQ.

The chain uses TRBV7-3 and TRBJ2-2; the D gene is possibly TRBD1 (6 bases). Germline V gene data show CDR1 as SGHTA and CDR2 as FQGTGA. Trimming removed 5 bases at V and 2 bases at J, with 9 bases between. The CDR3 spans 14 residues. The CDR3, as DNA: TGTGCCAGCAGCCTGGACAGCAACACCGGGGAGCTGTTTTTT. As protein: CASSLDSNTGELFF.

This clone came up once. V usage is TRBV19 and J usage is TRBJ1-2; 7 bases align to TRBD1. This CDR3 is 15 amino acids long. V dropped 6 bases and J dropped 3; count of bases not matched to a gene: 10. CDR1 and CDR2 (germline): LNHDA, SQIVND (reference sequence). The CDR3 DNA follows: TGTGCCAGTAGCCACCGGACAGGTGATTACTATGGCTACACCTTC. This sequence encodes CASSHRTGDYYGYTF.

The rearrangement links TRBV24-1 to TRBJ2-2, with 7 bases identical to TRBD1. With 9 bases clipped from V and 0 bases from J, the junction kept 3 bases outside the gene matches. CDR3 length: 14 amino acids. The V gene's germline CDR1 is KGHDR and CDR2 SFDVKD. In DNA, the CDR3 is TGTGCCACCCGGGACAGAGCGAACACCGGGGAGCTGTTTTTT. Amino acid sequence: CATRDRANTGELFF.

This clone was counted a single time. The rearrangement joins TRBV7-6 to TRBJ2-5, with D possibly being TRBD1 (5 bases). V lost 0 bases and J 1 base, leaving 12 bases between the germline ends. The germline V gene encodes CDR1 SGHVS and CDR2 FNYEAQ. The CDR3 runs 16 residues. DNA of the CDR3: TGTGCCAGCAGCTTAGCGCAGGGCGCCCGCCAAGAGACCCAGTACTTC. The encoded protein is CASSLAQGARQETQYF.

The rearrangement links TRBV10-1 to TRBJ1-5; D is unclear. Germline V gives CDR1 WNHNN, CDR2 SYGVQD (reference sequence). This CDR3 has 17 residues. The V gene lost 5 bases and the J gene lost 6 bases, with 23 bases spanning the gap. The CDR3 sequence: CASSTNRSGADCQPQHF. The CDR3 nucleotides read TGCGCCAGCAGTACAAATAGGAGCGGTGCAGACTGTCAGCCCCAGCATTTT.

The chain carries TRBV5-5 and TRBJ1-2; perhaps TRBD1 as D (6 bases). The CDR3 contains 15 residues. Germline V gene lookup returns CDR1 SGHKS and CDR2 YYEKEE (reference sequence). Trimming removed 0 bases at V and 7 bases at J, with 16 bases between. CDR3 DNA sequence: TGTGCCAGCAGCTTGGCCCCGGGGGGGCGAAGTGGCTACACCTTC. Translating it yields CASSLAPGGRSGYTF.

This clone is a singleton in its sample. This rearrangement joins TRBV7-9 to TRBJ2-3; D is perhaps TRBD2 (5 bases). The V gene's germline CDR1 is SEHNR and CDR2 FQNEAQ (reference sequence). This CDR3 is 15 amino acids long. V shed 3 bases and J shed 2 bases, with 12 bases lying between them. CDR3 amino acids: CASSFNRGDTDTQYF. CDR3 bases: TGTGCCAGCAGCTTTAACCGGGGAGACACAGATACGCAGTATTTT.